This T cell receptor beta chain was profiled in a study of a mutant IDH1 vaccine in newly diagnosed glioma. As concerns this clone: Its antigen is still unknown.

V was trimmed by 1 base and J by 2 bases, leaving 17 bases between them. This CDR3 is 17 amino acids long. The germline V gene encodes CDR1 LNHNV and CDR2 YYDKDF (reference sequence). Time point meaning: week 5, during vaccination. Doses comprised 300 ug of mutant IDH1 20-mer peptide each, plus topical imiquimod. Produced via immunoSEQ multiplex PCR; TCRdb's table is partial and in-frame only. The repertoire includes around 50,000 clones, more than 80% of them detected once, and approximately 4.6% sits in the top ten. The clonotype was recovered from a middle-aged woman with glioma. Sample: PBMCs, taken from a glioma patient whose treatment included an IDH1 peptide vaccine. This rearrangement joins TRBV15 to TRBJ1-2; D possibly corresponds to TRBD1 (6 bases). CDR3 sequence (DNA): TGTGCCACCAGCAGAGGGACAGAGATATTAAAAAACTATGGCTACACCTTC. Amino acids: CATSRGTEILKNYGYTF.